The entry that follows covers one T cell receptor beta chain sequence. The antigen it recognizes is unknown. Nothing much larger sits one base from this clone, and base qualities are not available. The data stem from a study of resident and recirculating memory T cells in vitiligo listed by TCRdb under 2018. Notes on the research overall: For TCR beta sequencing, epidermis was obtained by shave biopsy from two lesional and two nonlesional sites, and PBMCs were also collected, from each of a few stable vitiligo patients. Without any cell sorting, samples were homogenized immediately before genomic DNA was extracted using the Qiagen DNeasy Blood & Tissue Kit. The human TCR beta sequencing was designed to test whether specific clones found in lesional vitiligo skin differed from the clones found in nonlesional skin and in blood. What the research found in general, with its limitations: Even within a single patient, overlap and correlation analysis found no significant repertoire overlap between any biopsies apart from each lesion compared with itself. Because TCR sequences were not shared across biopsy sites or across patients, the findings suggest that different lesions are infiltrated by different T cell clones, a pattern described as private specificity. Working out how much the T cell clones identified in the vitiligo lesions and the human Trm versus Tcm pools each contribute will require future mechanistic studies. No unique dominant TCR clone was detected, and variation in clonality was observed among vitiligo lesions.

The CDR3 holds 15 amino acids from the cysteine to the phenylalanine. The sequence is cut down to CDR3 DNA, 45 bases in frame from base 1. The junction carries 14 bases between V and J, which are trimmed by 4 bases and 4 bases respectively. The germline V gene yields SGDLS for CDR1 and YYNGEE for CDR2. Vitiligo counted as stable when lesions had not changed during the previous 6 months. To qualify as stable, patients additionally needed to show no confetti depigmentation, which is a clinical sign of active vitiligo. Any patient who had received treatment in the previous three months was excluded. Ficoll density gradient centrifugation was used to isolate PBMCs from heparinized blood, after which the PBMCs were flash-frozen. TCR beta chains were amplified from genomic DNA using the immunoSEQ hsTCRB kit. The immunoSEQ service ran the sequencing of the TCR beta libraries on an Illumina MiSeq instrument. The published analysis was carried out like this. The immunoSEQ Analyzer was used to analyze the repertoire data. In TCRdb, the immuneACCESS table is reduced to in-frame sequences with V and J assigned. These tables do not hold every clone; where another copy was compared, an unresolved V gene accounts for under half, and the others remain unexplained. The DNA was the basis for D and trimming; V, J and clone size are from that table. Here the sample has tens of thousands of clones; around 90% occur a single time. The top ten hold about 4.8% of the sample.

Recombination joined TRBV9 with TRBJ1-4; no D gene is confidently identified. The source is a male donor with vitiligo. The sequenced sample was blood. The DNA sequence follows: TGTGCCAGCAGCACCTACGGGTTGAATAATGAAAAACTGTTTTTT. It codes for CASSTYGLNNEKLFF.